This T cell receptor beta chain emerged from a study of neoadjuvant anti-PD-1 for oral cavity cancer. Here immunoSEQ multiplex PCR was the method, and the copy in TCRdb shows in-frame clones only, minus some. There are approximately 17,000 clones in the sample; around two thirds occur only once, and around 2.5% lies in the top ten. This clone has just a few counts. The CDR3 consists of 13 residues. Trimming took off 4 bases at V and 2 bases at J, with 10 bases between the two ends. Looked up from germline, CDR1 is SGHRS and CDR2 is YFSETQ. Blood cells were analyzed directly, without culture or expansion.

The V call is TRBV5-1, the J call TRBJ2-7; D is perhaps TRBD1 (6 bases). The receptor's source is a person aged 35-79 years with oral cavity squamous cell carcinoma. The sample consisted of PBMCs, taken before nivolumab (anti-PD-1) treatment. CDR3 loop: CASSVTGPYEQYF. In DNA form, the CDR3 reads TGCGCCAGCAGCGTGACAGGCCCCTACGAGCAGTACTTC.